The 11 T cell receptor beta chains listed next were all sequenced from one sample in a study of vaccination effects on CD4 cells after COVID-19 (dated by TCRdb to between 2022 and 2023). The ViraFEST assay stimulated PBMC with viral peptide pools and then used TCR sequencing to identify antigen-specific CD4+ T cell clonotypes by expansion. After approximately 11 days of culture, CD4+ T cells were isolated with the EasySep CD4+ T cell isolation kit. The library was produced with the immunoSEQ multiplex PCR assay. This immuneACCESS table, as held by TCRdb, lists in-frame sequences with V and J called but not all clones. Of the missing ones, under half trace to an unresolved V gene in checked studies; the others have no known cause. This sample is represented by roughly 50,000 clones; approximately 79% of them were singletons. In total, the top ten clones hold 2% to 2.5% of the sample. What these receptors recognize is not known.

The sequencing here drew on CD4+ T cells from PBMCs cultured with HCoV-229E spike peptides, taken before COVID-19 vaccination. Interpreted using the paper, the cell subset or site label stands for: HCoV-229E spike overlapping peptide pool stimulation. Receptors originate from a human donor who received a COVID-19 vaccine.

The chain uses TRBV6-5 and TRBJ2-4; D is undetermined. The V gene lost 6 bases and the J gene lost 1 base, with 13 bases spanning the gap. Germline CDR1 is MNHEY and CDR2 is SVGAGI. The CDR3 has 15 residues. CDR3 loop: CASRPTFVAKNIQYF. CDR3 coding DNA: TGTGCCAGCAGGCCCACTTTTGTCGCCAAAAACATTCAGTACTTC.

This clone was counted a single time. The CDR3 nucleotides read TGTGCCAGCAGGGGGTTAGGGCAAATCTATGGCTACACCTTC. Residues: CASRGLGQIYGYTF. The chain uses TRBV2 and TRBJ1-2; no definite D call. CDR1 SNHLY and CDR2 FYNNEI come from the germline V gene. Trimming pared 6 bases from V and 4 bases from J, leaving 15 bases between. The CDR3 has 14 residues.

The chain employs TRBV4-3 and TRBJ2-2; 11 positions match TRBD2. The germline CDR1 and CDR2 sequences are LGHNA and YSLEER. V shed 2 bases and J 11 bases; nucleotides not matched to a gene: 4. The length of the CDR3 is 14 residues. CDR3 DNA sequence: TGCGCCAGCAGCCAAAAACGACTAGCGGGAGAGCTGTTTTTT. This gives the protein CASSQKRLAGELFF.

This chain connects TRBV11-1 to TRBJ2-5; D not resolved. The CDR3 spans 14 residues. Germline CDR1 and CDR2: SGHAT and FQDESV (reference sequence). V lost 0 bases and J 3 bases, leaving 8 bases between the germline ends. This CDR3 reads CASSLALTEETQYF. The DNA of the CDR3 is TGTGCCAGCAGCTTAGCGTTAACAGAAGAGACCCAGTACTTC.

The CDR3 loop reads CASTSLPSSRETQYF. The CDR3 bases are TGCGCCAGCACCTCCCTCCCTAGTTCCCGGGAGACCCAGTACTTC. The V gene is TRBV5-1, the J gene TRBJ2-5; D gene unclear. Germline values: CDR1 SGHRS, CDR2 YFSETQ. Trimming shortened V by 6 bases and J by 5 bases, and 20 bases separated the two germline ends. This CDR3 has 15 residues.

The chain uses TRBV20-1 and TRBJ1-2; D is undetermined. The CDR3 spans 11 residues. Germline assignment: CDR1 DFQATT and CDR2 SNEGSKA (reference sequence). V lost 7 bases and J lost 3, with 9 bases in between. The CDR3 region is CSVGEYYGYTF. CDR3 in DNA: TGCAGTGTTGGGGAATACTATGGCTACACCTTC.

The chain employs TRBV5-6 and TRBJ1-5; possible D gene TRBD1, 6 bases. CDR3 length equals 15 residues. Germline V gives CDR1 SGHDT, CDR2 YYEEEE. The germline V and J ends were trimmed by 3 bases and 1 base, with 11 bases remaining between them. CDR3 in DNA: TGTGCCAGCAGCTCGAGGGGGGGGAGCAATCAGCCCCAGCATTTT. Translating it yields CASSSRGGSNQPQHF. The whole variable domain, remainder taken from reference TRBV5-6 and TRBJ1-5, is DAGVTQSPTHLIKTRGQQVTLRCSPKSGHDTVSWYQQALGQGPQFIFQYYEEEERQRGNFPDRFSGHQFPNYSSELNVNALLLGDSALYLCASSSRGGSNQPQHFGDGTRLSIL.

The V and J genes are TRBV6-1 and TRBJ1-3, with D perhaps TRBD1 (6 bases). Germline CDR1 MNHNS, CDR2 SASEGT. The ends were cut back, 2 bases at V and 4 bases at J, with 12 bases in the middle. This CDR3 region has 15 residues. The CDR3 is CASSELGGQGNTIYF. As DNA, the CDR3 is TGTGCCAGCAGTGAACTAGGGGGGCAAGGAAACACCATATATTTT.

The rearrangement joins TRBV15 to TRBJ1-2, with D perhaps TRBD1 (5 bases). The CDR3 totals 15 residues. In germline, CDR1 is LNHNV, CDR2 YYDKDF (reference sequence). Trimming shortened V by 2 bases and J by 4 bases, and 14 bases separated the two germline ends. CDR3 protein: CATSRPQAGTYGYTF. The CDR3 coding sequence is TGTGCCACCAGCAGACCGCAGGCCGGGACCTATGGCTACACCTTC.

The rearrangement links TRBV7-3 to TRBJ2-5; possibly TRBD2 for D (7 bases). The length of the CDR3 is 16 residues. CDR1 and CDR2 (germline): SGHTA, FQGTGA. Trimming shortened V by 2 bases and J by 2 bases, and 15 bases separated the two germline ends. Written as DNA, the CDR3 is TGTGCCAGCAGCTTAGGGGGGGGCAGTCGGCAAGAGACCCAGTACTTC. It codes for CASSLGGGSRQETQYF.

The chain is built from TRBV25-1 and TRBJ1-6; 9 nucleotides align to TRBD1. Germline loops: CDR1 MGHDK, CDR2 SYGVNS. Trimming at V came to 3 bases and at J to 11 bases, leaving 8 bases not matched to a gene. The CDR3 is 15 residues long. The CDR3 spells CASSDRTGAVAPLHF. The CDR3 DNA reads as TGTGCCAGCAGTGACAGGACAGGGGCGGTGGCACCCCTCCACTTT.